One and the same sample provided the 2 T cell receptor beta chains below, sequenced in a study of vaccination and CD4 T cells after COVID-19. Stated treatment: roughly ten-day PBMC culture with coronavirus spike peptide pools or control peptides (ViraFEST assay). The antigens these receptors bind are not known. Researchers used the Oncomine TCR Beta short-read assay to sequence DNA from cultured CD4+ T cells. TCRdb re-called the PCR reads through MiXCR, storing one row per CDR3 protein. The table has around 20,000 distinct CDR3 sequences, about 40% seen once; the top ten hold about an eighth. Input material: CD4+ T cells from blood, cultured in vitro. The source is a human donor who had recovered from COVID-19.

This chain joins TRBV5-4 and TRBJ1-5; no firm D call. The V end was cut by 3 bases, the J end by 0 bases, with 10 bases between. The germline CDR1 and CDR2 sequences are SGHNT and YYREEE (reference sequence). CDR3 size: 15 residues. The CDR3, as DNA: TGTGCCAGCAGCTCCGGACCGGATAGCAATCAGCCCCAGCATTTT. Translating it yields CASSSGPDSNQPQHF.

The chain couples TRBV29-1 to TRBJ1-2; D is possibly TRBD1 (5 bases). Germline V CDR1 and CDR2: SQVTM, ANQGSEA. This CDR3 spans 12 amino acids. The V and J ends lost 8 bases and 7 bases respectively, with 17 bases between them. CDR3 nucleotide sequence: TGCAGCTGTGAGAGGGGTTTTGGTGGCTACACCTTC. Translated: CSCERGFGGYTF.